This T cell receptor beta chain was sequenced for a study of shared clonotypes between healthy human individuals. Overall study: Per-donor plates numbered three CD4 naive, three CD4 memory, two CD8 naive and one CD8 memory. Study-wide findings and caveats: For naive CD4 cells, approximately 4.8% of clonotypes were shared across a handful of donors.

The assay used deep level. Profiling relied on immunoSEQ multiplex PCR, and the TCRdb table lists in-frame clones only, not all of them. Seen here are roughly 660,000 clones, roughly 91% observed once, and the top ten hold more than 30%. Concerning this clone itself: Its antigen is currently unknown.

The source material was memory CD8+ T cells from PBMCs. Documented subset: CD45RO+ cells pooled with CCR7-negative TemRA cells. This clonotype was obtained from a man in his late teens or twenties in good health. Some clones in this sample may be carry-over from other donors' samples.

The CDR3 sequence is CASSFRQGGTEAFF. Here the CDR3 DNA reads TGTGCCAGCAGTTTTCGACAGGGGGGGACTGAAGCTTTCTTT. The V call is TRBV6-6, the J call TRBJ1-1, with 9 bases lining up with TRBD1. Germline values: CDR1 MNHNY, CDR2 SVGAGI (reference sequence). The ends lost 4 bases at V and 5 bases at J; junction bases unmatched: 5. The CDR3 is 14 amino acids.